Below are 22 T cell receptor beta chains sequenced from a single sample in a study of control samples from healthy donors and cancer patients. Repertoires were generated with immunoSEQ multiplex PCR, while TCRdb's copy carries only in-frame clones and drops some. Its table records about 210,000 clones. Input material: blood. All receptors derive from a woman in her 30s in good health.

The chain couples TRBV3-1 (or the pseudogene TRBV3-2) to TRBJ1-2; D is unclear. Germline V gene data show CDR1 as LGHDT and CDR2 as YNNKEL (reference sequence). V was cut by 1 base and J by 4 bases, with 10 bases left in between. This CDR3 spans 14 amino acids. CDR3 loop: CASSQVIRGYGYTF. CDR3 DNA sequence: TGTGCCAGCAGCCAAGTAATTCGGGGCTATGGCTACACCTTC.

The chain recombines TRBV6-5 with TRBJ2-2, with D possibly being TRBD1 (5 bases). Germline V gene data show CDR1 as MNHEY and CDR2 as SVGAGI. The CDR3 totals 16 residues. Trimming shortened V by 0 bases and J by 0 bases, and 8 bases separated the two germline ends. CDR3 amino acids: CASSYSGLSNTGELFF. CDR3 sequence (DNA): TGTGCCAGCAGTTACTCGGGGCTTTCGAACACCGGGGAGCTGTTTTTT.

The chain uses TRBV28 and TRBJ2-7, with D maybe TRBD1 (6 bases). Between the trimmed V and J ends, which lost 5 bases and 3 bases, there was a span of 14 bases. Germline CDR1 is MDHEN and CDR2 is SYDVKM. The CDR3 spans 14 residues. The CDR3 DNA reads as TGTGCCAGCAGTGGACAGCGTAGCCTCTACGAGCAGTACTTC. Amino acids: CASSGQRSLYEQYF.

The V call is TRBV4-2, the J call TRBJ1-6; no definite D call. CDR3 length: 16 residues. Germline V gene data show CDR1 as LGHNA and CDR2 as YNFKEQ. Trimming took 4 bases from V and 5 from J, leaving 15 bases between them. The CDR3 DNA is TGTGCCAGCAGCCTTACTACCGGCGTTAATAATTCACCCCTCCACTTT. This translates into CASSLTTGVNNSPLHF.

V and J are TRBV7-2 and TRBJ1-6; 7 bases fit TRBD1. Germline V gives CDR1 SGHTA, CDR2 FQGNSA. V trimming: 2 bases; J trimming: 6 bases; junction bases outside the gene matches: 4. The CDR3 is 15 amino acids. This CDR3 is CASSLRDSFNSPLHF. Here the CDR3 DNA reads TGTGCCAGCAGCTTACGGGACAGCTTTAATTCACCCCTCCACTTT. Using reference TRBV7-2 and TRBJ1-6 for the parts outside the CDR3, the full variable domain is GAGVSQSPSNKVTEKGKDVELRCDPISGHTALYWYRQSLGQGLEFLIYFQGNSAPDKSGLPSDRFSAERTGGSVSTLTIQRTQQEDSAVYLCASSLRDSFNSPLHFGNGTRLTVT.

This sequence joins TRBV10-3 and TRBJ1-5, with unresolved D. CDR3 size: 15 residues. The ends were cut back, 3 bases at V and 0 bases at J, with 9 bases in the middle. Looked up from germline, CDR1 is ENHRY and CDR2 is SYGVKD. The CDR3 here is CAISDGEPSNQPQHF. The CDR3, as DNA: TGTGCCATCAGTGATGGGGAACCTAGCAATCAGCCCCAGCATTTT.

The chain links TRBV24-1 to TRBJ1-6, with D perhaps TRBD1 (5 bases). The CDR3 is 14 residues long. V was cut by 3 bases and J by 4 bases, with 6 bases left in between. Germline values: CDR1 KGHDR, CDR2 SFDVKD. Here the CDR3 DNA reads TGTGCCACCAGTGATGGGGGATATAATTCACCCCTCCACTTT. It yields the protein CATSDGGYNSPLHF.

The V and J genes are TRBV5-1 and TRBJ1-1, with TRBD1 identical over 7 bases. The junction had 2 bases not matched to a gene; V was cut back by 3 bases and J by 0 bases. In germline, CDR1 is SGHRS, CDR2 YFSETQ. The CDR3 has 14 amino acids. The CDR3 spells CASSSTGVNTEAFF. The DNA of the CDR3 is TGCGCCAGCAGCTCCACAGGGGTGAACACTGAAGCTTTCTTT.

The chain carries TRBV28 and TRBJ2-1, with 11 bases identical to TRBD2. CDR1 and CDR2 from the germline V gene are MDHEN and SYDVKM. V was clipped by 3 bases and J by 8 bases; unmatched bases: 12. This CDR3 has 17 amino acids. CDR3 sequence (DNA): TGTGCCAGCAGTTTTGAGCCGCCGGGACTAGCGGAGGATGAGCAGTTCTTC. Translated: CASSFEPPGLAEDEQFF.

The CDR3 DNA sequence: TGCGCCAGCAGCCAAGACCCTGGCAGGCCGAATGAAAAACTGTTTTTT. Translation gives CASSQDPGRPNEKLFF. The chain employs TRBV4-1 and TRBJ1-4; the D is unclear. CDR1 is MGHRA and CDR2 is YSYEKL in the germline V gene. The length of the CDR3 is 16 residues. V was pared by 0 bases and J by 5 bases, with 13 bases between.

About this clone: The junction shows a germline mismatch at one end, possibly a read error. The chain links TRBV7-7 to TRBJ2-5; tentative D call: TRBD1 (6 bases). CDR1 is SSHAT and CDR2 is FNYEAQ in the germline V gene (reference sequence). The CDR3 consists of 15 residues. The CDR3 loop is CASSLGTHSEETQYF. The CDR3 nucleotides read TGTGCTAGCAGCTTAGGGACACATTCCGAAGAGACCCAGTACTTC.

V usage is TRBV2 and J usage is TRBJ1-1; TRBD1 agrees at 7 bases. Germline lookup yields CDR1 SNHLY and CDR2 FYNNEI. The ends lost 10 bases at V and 10 bases at J; junction bases unmatched: 15. The CDR3 extends over 13 amino acids. The CDR3 loop reads CAIVGQTGGGAFF. CDR3 bases: TGTGCCATCGTGGGACAGACGGGAGGTGGAGCTTTCTTT.

The chain has TRBV5-1 and TRBJ2-1, with D hard to call. The CDR3 runs 12 residues. Germline CDR1 reads SGHRS; CDR2 reads YFSETQ. V lost 3 bases to trimming and J lost 5 bases, with 6 bases between them. The CDR3 DNA follows: TGCGCCAGCAGCTACCCCAACAATGAGCAGTTCTTC. This codes for CASSYPNNEQFF.

This sequence joins TRBV6-1 and TRBJ1-5, with a weak D call TRBD1 (5 bases). The CDR3 is 13 amino acids. Trimming took off 3 bases at V and 7 bases at J, with 10 bases between the two ends. Germline V lookup: CDR1 MNHNS, CDR2 SASEGT. The CDR3 DNA is TGTGCCAGCAGTGACAGGGTCGGGCAGCCCCAGCATTTT. Its translation: CASSDRVGQPQHF.

CDR3 coding DNA: TGCGCCAGCAGCCAAGATTGGCGGGACCAAGAGACCCAGTACTTC. It translates to CASSQDWRDQETQYF. This chain connects TRBV4-1 to TRBJ2-5, with D possibly TRBD2 on 5 matching bases. Germline CDR1 reads MGHRA; CDR2 reads YSYEKL. CDR3 length equals 15 residues. V was trimmed by 0 bases and J by 0 bases, leaving 8 bases between them.

The gene calls are TRBV5-5 and TRBJ1-4; D gene uncertain. The CDR3 spans 14 residues. Between the trimmed V and J ends, which lost 4 bases and 7 bases, there was a span of 14 bases. Germline values: CDR1 SGHKS, CDR2 YYEKEE (reference sequence). The DNA of the CDR3 is TGTGCCAGCAGCCCGGAGTGGGTGGTTGAAAAACTGTTTTTT. It is translated as CASSPEWVVEKLFF.

This chain links TRBV9 with TRBJ2-1, with 9 bases aligning to TRBD2. This CDR3 is 14 amino acids long. V lost 4 bases to trimming and J lost 5 bases; unmatched junction nucleotides: 4. CDR1 SGDLS and CDR2 YYNGEE come from the germline V gene. As DNA, the CDR3 is TGTGCCAGCAGCTCTGCGGGGGGGAACAATGAGCAGTTCTTC. Translation gives CASSSAGGNNEQFF.

The gene calls are TRBV7-2 and TRBJ2-1; D might be TRBD1 or TRBD2, each matching 5 bases. Germline V CDR1 and CDR2: SGHTA, FQGNSA. V was pared by 5 bases and J by 5 bases, with 16 bases between. The CDR3 sequence is 15 residues long. CDR3 protein: CASSPARGSNNEQFF. CDR3 sequence (DNA): TGTGCCAGCAGCCCCGCCCGGGGCTCGAACAATGAGCAGTTCTTC.

The chain couples TRBV28 to TRBJ1-4, with 8 bases identical to TRBD1. J lost 6 bases, V lost 4 bases, and 7 bases had no gene match. The germline gives CDR1 MDHEN, CDR2 SYDVKM. The CDR3 is made up of 15 amino acids. Here the CDR3 DNA reads TGTGCCAGCAGTTCCGGGACAGGTTACTATGAAAAACTGTTTTTT. Translating gives CASSSGTGYYEKLFF.

The chain has TRBV4-2 and TRBJ2-5, with 8 bases matching TRBD2. V trimming: 0 bases; J trimming: 8 bases; junction bases outside the gene matches: 17. Germline assignment: CDR1 LGHNA and CDR2 YNFKEQ. The CDR3 covers 18 residues. The CDR3 DNA is TGTGCCAGCAGCCAAGAATCCGGGGGGGTGGGGGCCTTGGTAACCCAGTACTTC. As protein: CASSQESGGVGALVTQYF.

The chain couples TRBV20-1 to TRBJ1-2, with a weak D call TRBD1 (5 bases). The V and J ends lost 6 bases and 4 bases respectively, with 9 bases between them. Per germline, CDR1 DFQATT and CDR2 SNEGSKA (reference sequence). CDR3 length: 11 residues. CDR3 nucleotide sequence: TGCAGTGCCCAAGGGGCCTATGGCTACACCTTC. This gives the protein CSAQGAYGYTF.

J is TRBJ1-5 and V is TRBV3-1 (or the pseudogene TRBV3-2); D is unclear. Trimming stripped 1 base from V and 1 base from J, with 14 bases between. Germline-derived CDR1 and CDR2 are LGHDT and YNNKEL (reference sequence). CDR3 length equals 17 residues. CDR3 in DNA: TGTGCCAGCAGCCAAGCGTATAGTATTTGGAGCAATCAGCCCCAGCATTTT. Encoded protein: CASSQAYSIWSNQPQHF.